A selection of T cell receptor beta chains follows, all from one sample in a study of blood T cell repertoires in COVID-19. The method was immunoSEQ multiplex PCR; TCRdb's version includes in-frame clones alone and lacks a portion of them. The sample has some 120,000 clones, 80% to 85% seen once. Sequencing used peripheral blood. The receptors were sampled from a woman in her 30s who had recovered from COVID-19. The CDR3 runs from the conserved cysteine through the conserved F or W. The order of the fields is J gene, V gene, D gene, clone size, CDR3 protein, CDR3 DNA. A D gene is named only where the DNA matches it firmly. Clone size is stated in some rows and not others, as once, few, many or a class when expanded.

J gene: TRBJ1-5
V gene: TRBV6-1
D gene: NA
clone size: NA
CDR3 protein: CASSEWQVNQPQHF
CDR3 DNA: TGTGCCAGCAGTGAATGGCAGGTCAATCAGCCCCAGCATTTT

J gene: TRBJ2-4
V gene: TRBV29-1
D gene: TRBD1
clone size: once
CDR3 protein: CSAVDRGRGDIQYF
CDR3 DNA: TGCAGCGCCGTGGACAGGGGGCGAGGGGACATTCAGTACTTC

J gene: TRBJ2-7
V gene: TRBV27
D gene: TRBD1
clone size: NA
CDR3 protein: CASSFGSTGGEQYF
CDR3 DNA: TGTGCCAGCAGTTTCGGGTCGACAGGGGGCGAGCAGTACTTC

J gene: TRBJ2-1
V gene: TRBV5-4
D gene: TRBD2
clone size: NA
CDR3 protein: CASSFRLAGGSSYNEQFF
CDR3 DNA: TGTGCCAGCAGCTTCCGTCTAGCGGGAGGGAGCTCCTACAATGAGCAGTTCTTC

J gene: TRBJ2-1
V gene: TRBV29-1
D gene: TRBD2
clone size: NA
CDR3 protein: CSGRVPSGVYNEQFF
CDR3 DNA: TGCAGCGGTCGTGTCCCTAGCGGGGTATACAATGAGCAGTTCTTC

J gene: TRBJ2-1
V gene: TRBV4-1
D gene: NA
clone size: NA
CDR3 protein: CASSQEYRQGYNEQFF
CDR3 DNA: TGCGCCAGCAGCCAAGAGTACCGTCAGGGCTACAATGAGCAGTTCTTC

J gene: TRBJ2-7
V gene: TRBV5-1
D gene: NA
clone size: NA
CDR3 protein: CASRTGINSYEQYF
CDR3 DNA: TGCGCCAGCAGAACCGGGATTAACTCCTACGAGCAGTACTTC

J gene: TRBJ1-6
V gene: TRBV19
D gene: NA
clone size: NA
CDR3 protein: CASSILGSLSYNSPLHF
CDR3 DNA: TGTGCCAGTAGCATACTAGGGAGCCTCTCCTATAATTCACCCCTCCACTTT

J gene: TRBJ1-6
V gene: TRBV23-1
D gene: NA
clone size: NA
CDR3 protein: CASRPQGQYNSPLHF
CDR3 DNA: TGCGCCAGCAGACCCCAAGGACAGTATAATTCACCCCTCCACTTT

J gene: TRBJ2-7
V gene: TRBV19
D gene: NA
clone size: NA
CDR3 protein: CASSRNWLGTTYEQYF
CDR3 DNA: TGTGCCAGTAGTCGGAACTGGTTGGGGACAACCTACGAGCAGTACTTC

J gene: TRBJ2-3
V gene: TRBV11-1
D gene: NA
clone size: NA
CDR3 protein: CASSLGVPVGADTQYF
CDR3 DNA: TGTGCCAGCAGCTTAGGGGTACCAGTGGGCGCAGATACGCAGTATTTT

J gene: TRBJ2-2
V gene: TRBV9
D gene: TRBD2
clone size: NA
CDR3 protein: CASSVAPGGLGGTGELFF
CDR3 DNA: TGTGCCAGCAGCGTAGCCCCGGGAGGTTTAGGAGGCACCGGGGAGCTGTTTTTT

J gene: TRBJ2-1
V gene: TRBV4-2
D gene: TRBD2
clone size: once
CDR3 protein: CASSQEAGGTYNEQFF
CDR3 DNA: TGTGCCAGCAGCCAAGAGGCGGGAGGGACGTACAATGAGCAGTTCTTC

J gene: TRBJ1-5
V gene: TRBV7-9
D gene: NA
clone size: NA
CDR3 protein: CASSSGQGPQHF
CDR3 DNA: TGTGCCAGCAGCTCGGGCCAGGGGCCCCAGCATTTT

J gene: TRBJ2-7
V gene: TRBV6-6
D gene: NA
clone size: NA
CDR3 protein: CASSYTGTNYEQYF
CDR3 DNA: TGTGCCAGCAGTTACACCGGGACAAACTACGAGCAGTACTTC

J gene: TRBJ1-1
V gene: TRBV15
D gene: TRBD1
clone size: NA
CDR3 protein: CATSRDAGTADASNTEAFF
CDR3 DNA: TGTGCCACCAGCAGAGATGCGGGGACAGCGGATGCTTCGAACACTGAAGCTTTCTTT

J gene: TRBJ2-1
V gene: TRBV4-1
D gene: TRBD2
clone size: NA
CDR3 protein: CASSHPGTSGNYEQFF
CDR3 DNA: TGCGCCAGCAGCCACCCCGGGACTAGCGGGAACTATGAGCAGTTCTTC

J gene: TRBJ2-7
V gene: TRBV18
D gene: TRBD1
clone size: NA
CDR3 protein: CASSPTDRVEQYF
CDR3 DNA: TGTGCCAGCTCACCAACGGACAGGGTCGAGCAGTACTTC

J gene: TRBJ1-4
V gene: TRBV9
D gene: TRBD1
clone size: NA
CDR3 protein: CASSVGGTGNNEKLFF
CDR3 DNA: TGTGCCAGCAGCGTAGGAGGGACAGGCAATAATGAAAAACTGTTTTTT

J gene: TRBJ1-1
V gene: TRBV9
D gene: TRBD1
clone size: NA
CDR3 protein: CASSVVDRASEAFF
CDR3 DNA: TGTGCCAGCAGCGTAGTTGACAGGGCCTCTGAAGCTTTCTTT

J gene: TRBJ1-2
V gene: TRBV2
D gene: TRBD1
clone size: NA
CDR3 protein: CASSGPGQGAVGYTF
CDR3 DNA: TGTGCCAGCAGTGGTCCGGGACAGGGGGCTGTTGGCTACACCTTC

J gene: TRBJ1-1
V gene: TRBV27
D gene: NA
clone size: once
CDR3 protein: CASSLGGETEAFF
CDR3 DNA: TGTGCCAGCAGTTTGGGGGGGGAGACTGAAGCTTTCTTT

J gene: TRBJ1-2
V gene: TRBV4-1
D gene: TRBD1
clone size: NA
CDR3 protein: CASSQEGRGPDGYTF
CDR3 DNA: TGCGCCAGCAGCCAAGAGGGCAGGGGGCCGGATGGCTACACCTTC

J gene: TRBJ2-4
V gene: TRBV24-1
D gene: NA
clone size: NA
CDR3 protein: CATSDSQNIQYF
CDR3 DNA: TGTGCCACCAGTGATTCCCAGAACATTCAGTACTTC

J gene: TRBJ2-2
V gene: TRBV6-5
D gene: NA
clone size: NA
CDR3 protein: CASSAVEGARGELFF
CDR3 DNA: TGTGCCAGCAGCGCGGTGGAGGGGGCTCGTGGGGAGCTGTTTTTT

J gene: TRBJ2-1
V gene: TRBV7-2
D gene: TRBD1
clone size: NA
CDR3 protein: CASSVTGTGAWDEQFF
CDR3 DNA: TGTGCCAGCAGCGTAACCGGGACAGGGGCTTGGGATGAGCAGTTCTTC

J gene: TRBJ2-2
V gene: TRBV11-2
D gene: TRBD1
clone size: NA
CDR3 protein: CASSKTGGGNGELFF
CDR3 DNA: TGTGCCAGCTCCAAAACAGGGGGCGGTAACGGGGAGCTGTTTTTT

J gene: TRBJ2-2
V gene: TRBV14
D gene: NA
clone size: NA
CDR3 protein: CASSHVARIGELFF
CDR3 DNA: TGTGCCAGCAGCCATGTAGCGCGGATCGGGGAGCTGTTTTTT

J gene: TRBJ2-1
V gene: TRBV19
D gene: NA
clone size: NA
CDR3 protein: CASRAANKRQFF
CDR3 DNA: TGTGCCAGTAGAGCAGCGAATAAAAGGCAGTTCTTC

J gene: TRBJ1-2
V gene: TRBV2
D gene: TRBD1
clone size: NA
CDR3 protein: CASLGQGGYGYTF
CDR3 DNA: TGTGCCAGCTTAGGACAGGGAGGCTATGGCTACACCTTC

J gene: TRBJ1-1
V gene: TRBV5-5
D gene: NA
clone size: few
CDR3 protein: CASSLAPRSQTEAFF
CDR3 DNA: TGTGCCAGCAGCTTGGCTCCGAGGAGTCAGACTGAAGCTTTCTTT

J gene: TRBJ2-5
V gene: TRBV6-5
D gene: NA
clone size: NA
CDR3 protein: CASMRDRPEETQYF
CDR3 DNA: TGTGCCAGCATGAGAGACAGGCCTGAAGAGACCCAGTACTTC

J gene: TRBJ2-2
V gene: TRBV25-1
D gene: TRBD1
clone size: NA
CDR3 protein: CASSHWTGDNTGELFF
CDR3 DNA: TGTGCCAGCAGCCATTGGACAGGGGATAACACCGGGGAGCTGTTTTTT

J gene: TRBJ2-3
V gene: TRBV23-1
D gene: TRBD1
clone size: NA
CDR3 protein: CASSQSGQGGCTDTQYF
CDR3 DNA: TGCGCCAGCAGTCAATCGGGACAGGGGGGATGCACAGATACGCAGTATTTT

J gene: TRBJ1-1
V gene: TRBV15
D gene: TRBD1
clone size: NA
CDR3 protein: CATSYRGSGTEAFF
CDR3 DNA: TGTGCCACCAGTTACAGGGGGTCAGGCACTGAAGCTTTCTTT

J gene: TRBJ2-1
V gene: TRBV29-1
D gene: TRBD2
clone size: NA
CDR3 protein: CSAEGLADNEQFF
CDR3 DNA: TGCAGCGCCGAGGGACTAGCGGACAATGAGCAGTTCTTC

J gene: TRBJ1-1
V gene: TRBV4-1
D gene: TRBD1
clone size: NA
CDR3 protein: CASSLTSGQEAFF
CDR3 DNA: TGCGCCAGCAGCCTGACGTCGGGACAGGAAGCTTTCTTT

J gene: TRBJ1-2
V gene: TRBV7-8
D gene: NA
clone size: NA
CDR3 protein: CASSLGQGLNYGYTF
CDR3 DNA: TGTGCCAGCAGCTTGGGCCAGGGCTTAAACTATGGCTACACCTTC

J gene: TRBJ2-7
V gene: TRBV3-1/TRBV3-2
D gene: TRBD2
clone size: NA
CDR3 protein: CASSQVSGRAPNEQYF
CDR3 DNA: TGTGCCAGCAGCCAAGTAAGCGGGAGGGCCCCCAACGAGCAGTACTTC

J gene: TRBJ2-2
V gene: TRBV5-1
D gene: TRBD1
clone size: NA
CDR3 protein: CASSSTGEATGELFF
CDR3 DNA: TGCGCCAGCAGCTCGACAGGGGAGGCCACCGGGGAGCTGTTTTTT

J gene: TRBJ1-4
V gene: TRBV19
D gene: NA
clone size: once
CDR3 protein: CASSISFRGVTNEKLFF
CDR3 DNA: TGTGCCAGTAGTATCTCCTTTCGGGGGGTGACTAATGAAAAACTGTTTTTT

J gene: TRBJ1-4
V gene: TRBV6-5
D gene: NA
clone size: NA
CDR3 protein: CASSPQGLNEKLFF
CDR3 DNA: TGTGCCAGCAGCCCACAGGGCCTAAATGAAAAACTGTTTTTT

J gene: TRBJ2-7
V gene: TRBV27
D gene: NA
clone size: NA
CDR3 protein: CASSLFSRGGPYEQYF
CDR3 DNA: TGTGCCAGCAGTTTATTTTCCAGGGGTGGACCCTACGAGCAGTACTTC

J gene: TRBJ1-3
V gene: TRBV5-1
D gene: TRBD1
clone size: NA
CDR3 protein: CASSATGSSGNTIYF
CDR3 DNA: TGCGCCAGCAGCGCGACAGGGTCGTCGGGAAACACCATATATTTT

J gene: TRBJ2-7
V gene: TRBV11-2
D gene: TRBD2
clone size: NA
CDR3 protein: CASSLRLASGSYEQYF
CDR3 DNA: TGTGCCAGCAGCCTAAGACTCGCTAGCGGATCCTACGAGCAGTACTTC

J gene: TRBJ1-1
V gene: TRBV7-2
D gene: NA
clone size: NA
CDR3 protein: CASSLGPRVAFF
CDR3 DNA: TGTGCCAGCAGCTTAGGGCCCAGGGTTGCTTTCTTT

J gene: TRBJ2-1
V gene: TRBV6-5
D gene: TRBD2
clone size: NA
CDR3 protein: CASSPGTKSGPGIFF
CDR3 DNA: TGTGCCAGCAGTCCCGGGACTAAATCGGGTCCCGGCATATTCTTC

J gene: TRBJ2-2
V gene: TRBV5-5
D gene: TRBD1
clone size: few
CDR3 protein: CASSLLGQGPTGELFF
CDR3 DNA: TGTGCCAGCAGCTTGTTGGGACAGGGTCCCACCGGGGAGCTGTTTTTT

J gene: TRBJ1-2
V gene: TRBV11-2
D gene: TRBD1
clone size: NA
CDR3 protein: CASSSRTGSYGYTF
CDR3 DNA: TGTGCCAGCAGCTCCCGGACAGGGAGCTATGGCTACACCTTC

J gene: TRBJ2-7
V gene: TRBV2
D gene: TRBD2
clone size: few
CDR3 protein: CASSRTSYFYEQYF
CDR3 DNA: TGTGCCAGCAGCAGGACTAGCTACTTCTACGAGCAGTACTTC

J gene: TRBJ1-2
V gene: TRBV7-6
D gene: NA
clone size: once
CDR3 protein: CASSPSGPANYGYTF
CDR3 DNA: TGTGCCAGCAGCCCAAGTGGGCCGGCTAACTATGGCTACACCTTC

J gene: TRBJ2-6
V gene: TRBV5-1
D gene: NA
clone size: NA
CDR3 protein: CASSRTEGANVLTF
CDR3 DNA: TGCGCCAGCAGCCGAACCGAGGGGGCCAACGTCCTGACTTTC

J gene: TRBJ1-1
V gene: TRBV7-9
D gene: NA
clone size: NA
CDR3 protein: CASSILTGGTTEAFF
CDR3 DNA: TGTGCCAGCAGTATCCTCACCGGGGGGACCACTGAAGCTTTCTTT

J gene: TRBJ1-2
V gene: TRBV12-3/TRBV12-4
D gene: TRBD1
clone size: few
CDR3 protein: CASSVQGEYGYTF
CDR3 DNA: TGTGCCAGCAGTGTACAGGGGGAGTATGGCTACACCTTC

J gene: TRBJ2-3
V gene: TRBV10-2
D gene: TRBD2
clone size: NA
CDR3 protein: CASSSSGGADTQYF
CDR3 DNA: TGCGCCAGCAGTTCTAGCGGGGGGGCAGATACGCAGTATTTT

J gene: TRBJ1-4
V gene: TRBV11-2
D gene: NA
clone size: NA
CDR3 protein: CASSSAYDEKLFF
CDR3 DNA: TGTGCCAGCAGCTCTGCGTATGATGAAAAACTGTTTTTT

J gene: TRBJ2-1
V gene: TRBV11-2
D gene: NA
clone size: NA
CDR3 protein: CASSFTPPQALSSYNEQFF
CDR3 DNA: TGTGCCAGCAGCTTTACCCCCCCACAGGCCCTTAGCTCCTACAATGAGCAGTTCTTC